This is a list of T cell receptor beta chains from one sample in a study of CD8 T cells in ankylosing spondylitis. Using its own MiXCR run on the 5' RACE reads, TCRdb lists one record per CDR3 protein. The data show around 430,000 distinct CDR3 sequences, 15% to 20% seen once. Sequencing used blood, either unsorted or a sorted T cell fraction (not recorded which). These receptors were taken from a male donor with ankylosing spondylitis. CDR3s include the opening cysteine and the closing phenylalanine or tryptophan. The order of the fields is V gene, J gene, clone size, D gene, CDR3 DNA, CDR3 protein. A D gene is named only where the DNA matches it firmly. Some rows have no size entry. The others give once, few or many, or a class for an expanded clone.

TRBV7-2	TRBJ1-2	many	-	TGTGCCAGCAGCTTAGGGGATCGGGCGTCTGGCTACACCTTC	CASSLGDRASGYTF
TRBV7-9	TRBJ1-5	many	TRBD1	TGTGCCAGCAGCTCCGACAGGGTCGCCCATCAGCCCCAGCATTTT	CASSSDRVAHQPQHF
TRBV3-1	TRBJ2-4	-	-	TGTGCCAGCAGCCAAGAACCCCTAGCTCCCAAAAACATTCAGTACTTC	CASSQEPLAPKNIQYF
TRBV5-1	TRBJ1-1	many	-	TGTGCCAGCAGTTCCAGGACAACGAACACTGAAGCTTTCTTT	CASSSRTTNTEAFF
TRBV28	TRBJ2-7	few	-	TGTGCCAGCAGTGTAACGGGACCAACATCCTACGAGCAGTACTTC	CASSVTGPTSYEQYF
TRBV29-1	TRBJ2-5	few	TRBD2	TGCAGCGGGGGAGCGGGAGGCCCGGAGACCCAGTACTTC	CSGGAGGPETQYF
TRBV5-5	TRBJ2-2	once	-	TGTGCCAGCAGCTTTGAACCCAGATCCGGGGAGCTGTTTTTT	CASSFEPRSGELFF
TRBV20-1	TRBJ1-6	-	TRBD1	TGCAGTGCTCAAAAGCCGGGACAGGGGATAGTAAGCTCCTATAATTCACCCCTCCACTTT	CSAQKPGQGIVSSYNSPLHF
TRBV7-4	TRBJ2-7	-	-	TGTGCCAGCAGGCCCAACGACTCACAACGTATAGAGCAGTACTTC	CASRPNDSQRIEQYF
TRBV5-1	TRBJ2-5	many	TRBD2	TGCGCCAGCAGAGTTAGCGGGAGTTTCCCCGAAGAGACCCAGTACTTC	CASRVSGSFPEETQYF
TRBV28	TRBJ2-2	few	-	TGTGCCAGCAGTTTAGAACTCACCGGGGAGCTGTTTTTT	CASSLELTGELFF
TRBV7-3	TRBJ2-6	many	-	TGTGCCAGCAGCCCGTTCGGGGTTACCTCTGGGGCCAACGTCCTGACTTTC	CASSPFGVTSGANVLTF
TRBV3-1	TRBJ1-2	few	TRBD1	TGTGCCAGCAGCCAAGGGACAGGGTCCGGCTACACCTTC	CASSQGTGSGYTF
TRBV7-3	TRBJ2-3	-	TRBD2	TGTGCCAGCAGCTTAACGAACGCGGGGGGACGCACAGATACGCAGTATTTT	CASSLTNAGGRTDTQYF
TRBV20-1	TRBJ2-1	few	TRBD2	TGCAGTGCTAGAGATCCTAGCGGGGGGAGGTACAATGAGCAGTTCTTC	CSARDPSGGRYNEQFF
TRBV6-2/TRBV6-3	TRBJ2-1	-	-	TGTGCCAGCTCCTCCGGGACACGCGCCTACAATGAGCAGTTCTTC	CASSSGTRAYNEQFF
TRBV7-3	TRBJ1-3	-	-	TGTGCCAGCAGCCCCACCCCCACTAGCTCTGGAAACACCATATATTTT	CASSPTPTSSGNTIYF
TRBV4-2	TRBJ1-6	few	TRBD1	TGTGCCAGCAGCCTTCACTCTGGGACAGGGTATGGCTCACCCCTCCACTTT	CASSLHSGTGYGSPLHF
TRBV11-3	TRBJ2-7	-	-	TGTGCCAGCGGGGGGAGTATTTACGAGCAGTACTTC	CASGGSIYEQYF
TRBV10-2	TRBJ1-5	few	-	TGCGCCAGCAGTACGAGGGGCGGCAATCAGCCCCAGCATTTT	CASSTRGGNQPQHF
TRBV12-3/TRBV12-4	TRBJ2-5	few	-	TGTGCCAGCAGTTTACGGAGAATAGAGACCCAGTACTTC	CASSLRRIETQYF
TRBV6-5	TRBJ1-2	few	-	TGTGCCAGCAGTAACAGGGCCGGGGATGGCTACACCTTC	CASSNRAGDGYTF
TRBV20-1	TRBJ2-7	-	-	TGCAGTGCCGTAAAAGCCGGGGCGGCCGGCTACGAGCAGTACTTC	CSAVKAGAAGYEQYF
TRBV25-1	TRBJ2-7	-	-	TGTGCCAGCAGTGAATACGGCGGAGACTACGAGCAGTACTTC	CASSEYGGDYEQYF
TRBV12-3/TRBV12-4	TRBJ2-7	many	-	TGTGCCAGCAGTTTTGGGGGGCGCCTCTACGAGCAGTACTTC	CASSFGGRLYEQYF
TRBV5-1	TRBJ2-5	many	-	TGCGCCAGCAGCTTGGATGGGGTCCAAGAGACCCAGTACTTC	CASSLDGVQETQYF
TRBV2	TRBJ1-4	few	TRBD1	TGTGCCAGCAGTGGAAACCAGGGGGCCAAGGGGGAAAAACTGTTTTTT	CASSGNQGAKGEKLFF
TRBV7-9	TRBJ1-4	-	TRBD1	TGTGCCAGCAGCTTTACAGGGGCTGGTGAAAAACTGTTTTTT	CASSFTGAGEKLFF